These T cell receptor beta chains were read from a single sample in a study of T cells in localized non-small cell lung cancer. Profiled with immunoSEQ multiplex PCR; TCRdb holds only in-frame clones, not every one. This repertoire shows over 20,000 clones, roughly 90% found once; its top ten account for just under 30%. The sample here was peripheral blood mononuclear cells, taken before any cancer treatment. These receptors originate from a male donor at least 60 years old with stage II lung adenocarcinoma. CDR3s include the opening cysteine and the closing phenylalanine or tryptophan.

V gene,J gene,CDR3 protein
TRBV28,TRBJ2-3,CASSSSGYSTDTQYF
TRBV11-2,TRBJ2-1,CASSYQTGGYNEQFF
TRBV12-5,TRBJ2-5,CASGPGLAGQETQYF
TRBV5-1,TRBJ1-1,CASSSATGGYTEAFF
TRBV4-2,TRBJ2-3,CASSQGARQDTQYF
TRBV5-1,TRBJ2-6,CASSLAVRNGTYDSGANVLTF
TRBV19,TRBJ1-5,CASSIGQNQPQHF
TRBV11-1,TRBJ2-7,CASSFSREQYF
TRBV12-5,TRBJ2-1,CASGLVLAGGGAYNEQFF
TRBV25-1,TRBJ1-5,CASSGSQGGSNQPQHF
TRBV29-1,TRBJ2-3,CSAEIAGADTQYF
TRBV2,TRBJ2-1,CASSVWAGPYNEQFF
TRBV10-3,TRBJ2-2,CAISDFRVKGDGGELFF
TRBV19,TRBJ2-4,CASSIGGRAGNIQYF
TRBV15,TRBJ2-7,CATRTSGAYEQYF
TRBV7-7,TRBJ2-5,CASSRLDGRGETQYF
TRBV9,TRBJ1-2,CASSAQVAGTNYGYTF
TRBV10-3,TRBJ2-7,CAISRTTVLGQQVYEQYF
TRBV6-6,TRBJ1-3,CASSYSEGQGNTIYF
TRBV11-1,TRBJ1-1,CASSFFSALGTEAFF